This T cell receptor (beta chain) was profiled in a study of T cell repertoires in cytomegalovirus infection. About the research overall: Used in the study were CMV epitopes, some recently identified and HLA-C-restricted, others well-studied and HLA-B-restricted. Indications of both CMV infection and matching HLA type were provided by public TCR beta signatures. Study findings and constraints: Dominating the ex vivo response were TCR beta clonotypes that were CMV-specific and HLA-C-restricted.

As to this clonotype: Its antigen is still unknown.

TCRdb used MiXCR to reprocess the reads, holding one entry per CDR3 protein. The repertoire includes about 900,000 distinct CDR3 sequences, around 32% of them detected once, and about an eighth sits in the top ten. This receptor was obtained from a human donor in good health (CMV status not recorded). Some clones in this sample may be carry-over from other donors' samples. The sample consisted of cultured CD8+ T cells from PBMCs, taken from culture after CMV antigen stimulation.

DNA for the CDR3: TGTGCCAGCAGTGATCGGGGGGGACATAACTATGGCTACACCTTC. This gives the protein CASSDRGGHNYGYTF. The chain joins TRBV28 to TRBJ1-2; tentative D call: TRBD1 (6 bases). The germline gives CDR1 MDHEN, CDR2 SYDVKM. Trimming took off 5 bases at V and 1 base at J, with 14 bases between the two ends. The CDR3 loop spans 15 amino acids.